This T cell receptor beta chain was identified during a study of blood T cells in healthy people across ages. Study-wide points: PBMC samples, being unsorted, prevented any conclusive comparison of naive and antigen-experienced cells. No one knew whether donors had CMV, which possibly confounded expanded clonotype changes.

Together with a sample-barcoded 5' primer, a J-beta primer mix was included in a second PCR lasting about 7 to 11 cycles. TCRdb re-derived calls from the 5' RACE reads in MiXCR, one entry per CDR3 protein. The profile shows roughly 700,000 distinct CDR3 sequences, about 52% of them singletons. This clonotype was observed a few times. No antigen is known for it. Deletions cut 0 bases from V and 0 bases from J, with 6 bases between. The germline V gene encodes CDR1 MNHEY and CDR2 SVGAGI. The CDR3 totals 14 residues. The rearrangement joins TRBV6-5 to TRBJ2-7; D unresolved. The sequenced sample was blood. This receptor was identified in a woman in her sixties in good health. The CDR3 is CASSYSSPSYEQYF. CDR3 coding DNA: TGTGCCAGCAGTTACTCGTCTCCCTCCTACGAGCAGTACTTC.